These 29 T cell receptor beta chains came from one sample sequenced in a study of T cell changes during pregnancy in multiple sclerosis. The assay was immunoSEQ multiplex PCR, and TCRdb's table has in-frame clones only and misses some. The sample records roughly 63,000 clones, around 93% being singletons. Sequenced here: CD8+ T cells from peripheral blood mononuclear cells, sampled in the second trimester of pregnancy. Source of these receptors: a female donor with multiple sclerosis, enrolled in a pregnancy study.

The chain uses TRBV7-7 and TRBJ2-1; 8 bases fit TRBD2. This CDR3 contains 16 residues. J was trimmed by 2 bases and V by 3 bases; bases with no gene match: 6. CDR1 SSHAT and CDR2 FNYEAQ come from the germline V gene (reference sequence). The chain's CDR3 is CASSLTAGGTYNEQFF. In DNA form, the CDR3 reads TGTGCCAGCAGCTTGACGGCGGGGGGCACCTACAATGAGCAGTTCTTC.

CDR3 nucleotides: TGTGCCGCGTTGGGACTAGCGGGAGACGGTGAGACCCAGTACTTC. Amino acids: CAALGLAGDGETQYF. J is TRBJ2-5 and V is TRBV2, with 14 bases identical to TRBD2. The CDR3 runs 15 residues. The V segment lost 11 bases and the J segment 5 bases; nucleotides outside the gene matches: 10. Germline lookup yields CDR1 SNHLY and CDR2 FYNNEI.

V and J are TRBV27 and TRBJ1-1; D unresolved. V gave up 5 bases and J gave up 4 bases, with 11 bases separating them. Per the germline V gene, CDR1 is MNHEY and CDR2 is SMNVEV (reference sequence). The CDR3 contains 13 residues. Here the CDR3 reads CASSGDILTEAFF. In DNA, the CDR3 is TGTGCCAGCAGTGGTGACATCCTCACTGAAGCTTTCTTT.

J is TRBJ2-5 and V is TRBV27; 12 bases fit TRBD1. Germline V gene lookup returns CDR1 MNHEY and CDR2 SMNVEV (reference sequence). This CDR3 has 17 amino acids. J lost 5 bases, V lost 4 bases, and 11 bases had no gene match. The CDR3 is CASSSPGQGASYETQYF. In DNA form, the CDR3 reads TGTGCCAGCAGTTCTCCGGGACAGGGGGCTTCGTATGAGACCCAGTACTTC.

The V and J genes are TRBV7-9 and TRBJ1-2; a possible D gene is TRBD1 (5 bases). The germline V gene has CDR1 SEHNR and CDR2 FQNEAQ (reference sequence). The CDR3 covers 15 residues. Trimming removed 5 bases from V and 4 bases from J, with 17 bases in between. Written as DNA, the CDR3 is TGTGCCAGCAGCACCAGCCGGGCGGACATCTATGGCTACACCTTC. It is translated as CASSTSRADIYGYTF.

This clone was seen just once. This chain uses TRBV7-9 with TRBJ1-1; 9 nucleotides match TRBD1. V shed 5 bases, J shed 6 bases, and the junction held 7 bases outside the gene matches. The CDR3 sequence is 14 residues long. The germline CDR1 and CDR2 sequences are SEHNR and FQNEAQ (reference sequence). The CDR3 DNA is TGTGCCAGCAGCCCGGGACAGGGAAGGGCTGAAGCTTTCTTT. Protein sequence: CASSPGQGRAEAFF.

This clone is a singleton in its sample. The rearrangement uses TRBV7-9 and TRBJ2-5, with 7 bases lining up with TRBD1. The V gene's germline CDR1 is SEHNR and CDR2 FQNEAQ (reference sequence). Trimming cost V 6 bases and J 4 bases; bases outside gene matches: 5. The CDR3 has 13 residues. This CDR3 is CASSRQGTETQYF. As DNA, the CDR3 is TGTGCCAGCAGTCGACAGGGTACAGAGACCCAGTACTTC.

CDR3 sequence (DNA): TGTGCCAGCAGCGTAGGAGGGGGGGGCATAACAGACGAGCAGTACTTC. Translated, it gives CASSVGGGGITDEQYF. The chain uses TRBV9 and TRBJ2-7, with D possibly being TRBD2 (7 bases). Germline V gene lookup returns CDR1 SGDLS and CDR2 YYNGEE. This CDR3 is 16 amino acids long. V was clipped by 0 bases and J by 5 bases, with 18 bases between them. Full variable domain (missing parts from reference TRBV9 and TRBJ2-7): DSGVTQTPKHLITATGQRVTLRCSPRSGDLSVYWYQQSLDQGLQFLIQYYNGEERAKGNILERFSAQQFPDLHSELNLSSLELGDSALYFCASSVGGGGITDEQYFGPGTRLTVT.

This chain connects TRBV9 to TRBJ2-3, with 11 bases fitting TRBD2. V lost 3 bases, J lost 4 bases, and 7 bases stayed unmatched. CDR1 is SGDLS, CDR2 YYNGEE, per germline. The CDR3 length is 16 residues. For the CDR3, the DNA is TGTGCCAGCAGCGCCCCACTAGCGGGAGTGGCAGATACGCAGTATTTT. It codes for CASSAPLAGVADTQYF.

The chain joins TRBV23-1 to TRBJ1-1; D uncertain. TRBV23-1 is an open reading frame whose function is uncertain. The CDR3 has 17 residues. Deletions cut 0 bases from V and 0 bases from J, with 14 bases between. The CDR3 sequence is CASSQSFRRPMNTEAFF. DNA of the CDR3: TGCGCCAGCAGTCAATCTTTCAGGAGGCCAATGAACACTGAAGCTTTCTTT.

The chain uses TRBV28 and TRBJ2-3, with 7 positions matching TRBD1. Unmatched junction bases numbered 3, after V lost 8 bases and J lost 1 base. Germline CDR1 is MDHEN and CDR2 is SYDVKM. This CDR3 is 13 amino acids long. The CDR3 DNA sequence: TGTGCCAGCCGGGACAGAGGCACAGATACGCAGTATTTT. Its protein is CASRDRGTDTQYF.

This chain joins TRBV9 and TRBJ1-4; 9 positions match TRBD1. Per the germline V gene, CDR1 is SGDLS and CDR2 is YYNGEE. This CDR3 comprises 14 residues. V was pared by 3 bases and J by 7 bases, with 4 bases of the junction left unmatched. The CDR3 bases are TGTGCCAGCAGCGCCGGGACAGGGAGTGAAAAACTGTTTTTT. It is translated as CASSAGTGSEKLFF.

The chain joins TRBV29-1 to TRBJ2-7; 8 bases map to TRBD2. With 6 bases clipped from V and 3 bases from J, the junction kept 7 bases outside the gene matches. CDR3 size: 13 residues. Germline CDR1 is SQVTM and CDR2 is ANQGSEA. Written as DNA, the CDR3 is TGCAGCGTCCGGGGGGGCAAGAACTACGAGCAGTACTTC. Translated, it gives CSVRGGKNYEQYF.

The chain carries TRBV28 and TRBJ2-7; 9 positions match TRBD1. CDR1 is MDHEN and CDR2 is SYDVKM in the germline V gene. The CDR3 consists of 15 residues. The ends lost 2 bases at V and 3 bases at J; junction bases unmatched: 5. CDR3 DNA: TGTGCCAGCAGTTTAACAGGGGGCGAGTTCTACGAGCAGTACTTC. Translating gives CASSLTGGEFYEQYF.

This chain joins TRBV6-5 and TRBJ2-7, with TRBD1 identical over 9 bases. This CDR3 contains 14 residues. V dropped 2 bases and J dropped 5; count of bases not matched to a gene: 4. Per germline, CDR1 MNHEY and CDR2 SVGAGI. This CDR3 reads CASSYGTGGDEQYF. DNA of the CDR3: TGTGCCAGCAGTTACGGAACAGGGGGCGACGAGCAGTACTTC.

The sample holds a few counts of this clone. DNA for the CDR3: TGTGCCAGCAGTGAAGCGGCGGCCTCCTACAATGAGCAGTTCTTC. Amino acid sequence: CASSEAAASYNEQFF. V and J are TRBV6-1 and TRBJ2-1, with D uncertain. Germline V gene sequence: CDR1 MNHNS, CDR2 SASEGT. CDR3 length: 15 amino acids. V was clipped by 0 bases and J by 0 bases, with 6 bases between them.

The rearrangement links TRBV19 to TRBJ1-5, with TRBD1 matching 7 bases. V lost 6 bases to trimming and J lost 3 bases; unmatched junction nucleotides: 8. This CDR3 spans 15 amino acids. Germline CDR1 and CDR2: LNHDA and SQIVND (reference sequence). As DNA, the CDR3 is TGTGCCAGTAGCCCCGGGACAGCCTCCAATCAGCCCCAGCATTTT. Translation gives CASSPGTASNQPQHF.

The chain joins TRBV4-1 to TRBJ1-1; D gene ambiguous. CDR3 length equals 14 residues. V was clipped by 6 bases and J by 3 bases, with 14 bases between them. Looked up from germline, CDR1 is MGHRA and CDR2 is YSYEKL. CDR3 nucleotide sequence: TGCGCCAGCAGTCCCGTTGCGCGGGACACTGAAGCTTTCTTT. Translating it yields CASSPVARDTEAFF.

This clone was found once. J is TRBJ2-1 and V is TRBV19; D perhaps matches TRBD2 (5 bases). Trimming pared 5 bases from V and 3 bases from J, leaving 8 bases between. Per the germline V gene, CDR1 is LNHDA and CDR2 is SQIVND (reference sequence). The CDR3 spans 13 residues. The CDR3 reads CASSFSGYNEQFF. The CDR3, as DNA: TGTGCCAGTAGTTTCAGCGGCTACAATGAGCAGTTCTTC.

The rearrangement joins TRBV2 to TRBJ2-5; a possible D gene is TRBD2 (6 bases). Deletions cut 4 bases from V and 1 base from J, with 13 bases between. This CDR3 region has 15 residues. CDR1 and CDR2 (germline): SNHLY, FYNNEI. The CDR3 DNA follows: TGTGCCAGCAGTGGGTTGGAGGGGATCCAAGAGACCCAGTACTTC. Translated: CASSGLEGIQETQYF.

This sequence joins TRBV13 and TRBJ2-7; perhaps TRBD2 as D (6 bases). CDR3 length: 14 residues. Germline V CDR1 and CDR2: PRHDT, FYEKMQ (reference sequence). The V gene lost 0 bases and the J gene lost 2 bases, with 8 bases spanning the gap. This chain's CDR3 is CASSLGRGAYEQYF. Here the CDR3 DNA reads TGTGCCAGCAGCTTAGGGCGGGGAGCCTACGAGCAGTACTTC.

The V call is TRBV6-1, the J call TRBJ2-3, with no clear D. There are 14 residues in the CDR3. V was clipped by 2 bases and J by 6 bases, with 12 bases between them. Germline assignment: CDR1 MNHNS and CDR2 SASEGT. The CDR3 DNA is TGTGCCAGCAGTGAACGACTCTCTATCGATACGCAGTATTTT. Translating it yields CASSERLSIDTQYF.

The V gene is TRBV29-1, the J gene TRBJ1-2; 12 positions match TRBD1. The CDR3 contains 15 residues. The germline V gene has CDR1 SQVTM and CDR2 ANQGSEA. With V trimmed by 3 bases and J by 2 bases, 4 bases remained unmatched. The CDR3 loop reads CSVEWDRGPNYGYTF. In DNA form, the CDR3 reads TGCAGCGTTGAGTGGGACAGGGGGCCCAACTATGGCTACACCTTC.

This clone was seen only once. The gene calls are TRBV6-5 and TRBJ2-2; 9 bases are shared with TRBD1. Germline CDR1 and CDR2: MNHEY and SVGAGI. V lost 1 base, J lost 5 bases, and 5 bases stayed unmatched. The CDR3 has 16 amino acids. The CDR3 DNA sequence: TGTGCCAGCAGTTACTTTACAGGGGGCAGGACCGGGGAGCTGTTTTTT. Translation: CASSYFTGGRTGELFF.

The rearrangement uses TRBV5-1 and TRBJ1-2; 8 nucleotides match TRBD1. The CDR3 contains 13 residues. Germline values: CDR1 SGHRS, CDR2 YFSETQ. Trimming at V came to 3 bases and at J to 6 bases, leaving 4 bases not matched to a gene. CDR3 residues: CASSWATGDGYTF. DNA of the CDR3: TGCGCCAGCAGCTGGGCGACAGGGGATGGCTACACCTTC.

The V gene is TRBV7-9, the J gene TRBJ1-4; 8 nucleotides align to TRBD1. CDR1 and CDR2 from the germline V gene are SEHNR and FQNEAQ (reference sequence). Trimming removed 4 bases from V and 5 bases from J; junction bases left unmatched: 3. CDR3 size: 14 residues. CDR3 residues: CASSSRTGNEKLFF. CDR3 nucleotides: TGTGCCAGCAGCTCTCGGACAGGGAATGAAAAACTGTTTTTT.

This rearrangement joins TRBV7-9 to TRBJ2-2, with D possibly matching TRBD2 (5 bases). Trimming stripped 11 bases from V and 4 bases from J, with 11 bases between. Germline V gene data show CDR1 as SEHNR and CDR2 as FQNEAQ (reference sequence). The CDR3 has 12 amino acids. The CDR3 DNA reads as TGTGCCCCCGAGGGTTTCACCGGGGAGCTGTTTTTT. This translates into CAPEGFTGELFF.

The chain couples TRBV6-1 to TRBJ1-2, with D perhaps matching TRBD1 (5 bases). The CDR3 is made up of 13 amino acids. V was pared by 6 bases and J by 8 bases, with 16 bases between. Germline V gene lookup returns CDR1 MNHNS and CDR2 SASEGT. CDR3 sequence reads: CASRAGGGTGYTF. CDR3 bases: TGTGCCAGCAGGGCGGGGGGAGGAACCGGCTACACCTTC.

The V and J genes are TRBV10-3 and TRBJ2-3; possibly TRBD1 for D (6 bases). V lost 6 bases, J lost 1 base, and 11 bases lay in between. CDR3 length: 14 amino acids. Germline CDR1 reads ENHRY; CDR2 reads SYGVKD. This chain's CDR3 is CAIRGAGGTDTQYF. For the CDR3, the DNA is TGTGCCATCAGGGGGGCTGGGGGCACAGATACGCAGTATTTT.